The T cell receptor beta chain under discussion was sequenced for a study of T cell changes during pregnancy in multiple sclerosis. Trimming removed 2 bases from V and 6 bases from J, with 14 bases in between. Germline V gene data show CDR1 as GTSNPN and CDR2 as SVGIG (reference sequence). The CDR3 runs 14 residues. The protocol was immunoSEQ multiplex PCR, while the TCRdb copy is restricted to in-frame clones and leaves out a portion. This table has around 77,000 clones, over 85% appearing once. The receptor's source is a female donor with multiple sclerosis, enrolled in a pregnancy study. The chain uses TRBV30 and TRBJ1-5; a weak D match, TRBD1 (5 bases). The specimen comprised peripheral blood, sampled in the third trimester of pregnancy. Here the CDR3 reads CAWSSWGGIQPQHF. CDR3 DNA sequence: TGTGCCTGGAGTTCCTGGGGGGGTATTCAGCCCCAGCATTTT.